This is a list of T cell receptor beta chains from one sample in a study of long-term antiretroviral therapy in people with HIV. Profiling relied on immunoSEQ multiplex PCR, and the TCRdb table lists in-frame clones only, not all of them. Of over 30,000 clones in the sample, more than 60% are singletons; the top ten hold 8.2%. Sequencing was performed on unsorted PBMCs, taken 3.1 years after starting antiretroviral therapy. These receptors all stem from a woman aged 45-65 years with HIV. Both conserved end residues are part of each CDR3. Fields, in order: J gene, clone size, V gene, D gene, CDR3 protein, CDR3 DNA. The D gene is left open where the match is weak. Rows give clone size only sometimes, using once, few, many, or a class for an expanded clone.

j_gene: TRBJ2-2; abundance: once; v_gene: TRBV4-1; d_gene: TRBD2; CDR3aa: CASSPAAGAGELFF; CDR3nt: TGCGCCAGCAGCCCAGCCGCGGGGGCCGGGGAGCTGTTTTTT
j_gene: TRBJ1-5; abundance: .; v_gene: TRBV6-5; d_gene: TRBD1; CDR3aa: CASSPDRATNQPQHF; CDR3nt: TGTGCCAGCAGTCCGGACAGGGCGACCAATCAGCCCCAGCATTTT
j_gene: TRBJ1-6; abundance: .; v_gene: TRBV27; d_gene: .; CDR3aa: CASSLDGGSYNSPLHF; CDR3nt: TGTGCCAGCAGTTTAGATGGGGGATCCTATAATTCACCCCTCCACTTT
j_gene: TRBJ2-5; abundance: .; v_gene: TRBV14; d_gene: TRBD2; CDR3aa: CASSQRSLLGGKQETQYF; CDR3nt: TGTGCCAGCAGCCAACGATCCCTTTTGGGGGGGAAGCAAGAGACCCAGTACTTC
j_gene: TRBJ2-6; abundance: .; v_gene: TRBV18; d_gene: .; CDR3aa: CASSPIAGTFSGANVLTF; CDR3nt: TGTGCCAGCTCACCAATCGCAGGCACTTTCTCTGGGGCCAACGTCCTGACTTTC
j_gene: TRBJ2-1; abundance: .; v_gene: TRBV9; d_gene: TRBD1; CDR3aa: CASSPPGQGSFSSYNEQFF; CDR3nt: TGTGCCAGCAGCCCGCCGGGACAGGGCTCCTTTAGCTCCTACAATGAGCAGTTCTTC
j_gene: TRBJ1-1; abundance: once; v_gene: TRBV7-8; d_gene: .; CDR3aa: CASSPTFKTVVNTEAFF; CDR3nt: TGTGCCAGCAGCCCGACTTTCAAGACAGTGGTGAACACTGAAGCTTTCTTT
j_gene: TRBJ2-1; abundance: .; v_gene: TRBV10-3; d_gene: TRBD2; CDR3aa: CAISDPGRGAANEQFF; CDR3nt: TGTGCCATCAGTGACCCGGGGCGGGGGGCGGCCAATGAGCAGTTCTTC
j_gene: TRBJ2-1; abundance: .; v_gene: TRBV7-3; d_gene: TRBD2; CDR3aa: CASRQASSGGRNEQFF; CDR3nt: TGTGCCAGCAGGCAAGCGTCTAGCGGGGGGCGGAATGAGCAGTTCTTC
j_gene: TRBJ1-4; abundance: .; v_gene: TRBV25-1; d_gene: .; CDR3aa: CASTQSTMSEKLFF; CDR3nt: TGTGCCAGCACCCAATCGACCATGAGCGAAAAACTGTTTTTT
j_gene: TRBJ2-1; abundance: .; v_gene: TRBV6-6; d_gene: TRBD2; CDR3aa: CASSYLTERGNEQFF; CDR3nt: TGTGCCAGCAGTTACTTAACCGAGCGGGGGAATGAGCAGTTCTTC
j_gene: TRBJ1-5; abundance: .; v_gene: TRBV1; d_gene: .; CDR3aa: CTSSQDSGTALLNQPQHF; CDR3nt: TGCACCAGCAGCCAGGACTCCGGGACAGCACTATTAAATCAGCCCCAGCATTTT
j_gene: TRBJ1-1; abundance: .; v_gene: TRBV14; d_gene: .; CDR3aa: CASSREGSLAFF; CDR3nt: TGTGCCAGCAGCAGAGAGGGGAGTTTGGCTTTCTTT
j_gene: TRBJ2-3; abundance: .; v_gene: TRBV7-9; d_gene: .; CDR3aa: CASSQTDTDTQYF; CDR3nt: TGTGCCAGCAGCCAAACAGACACAGATACGCAGTATTTT
j_gene: TRBJ2-2; abundance: .; v_gene: TRBV12-5; d_gene: .; CDR3aa: CASGLFPQPGELFF; CDR3nt: TGTGCTAGTGGTTTGTTCCCCCAACCCGGGGAGCTGTTTTTT
j_gene: TRBJ1-2; abundance: .; v_gene: TRBV6-4; d_gene: TRBD1; CDR3aa: CASSASGTGGNGYTF; CDR3nt: TGTGCCAGCAGTGCGTCCGGGACAGGGGGGAATGGCTACACCTTC
j_gene: TRBJ1-2; abundance: .; v_gene: TRBV5-5; d_gene: TRBD1; CDR3aa: CASSWGTEGKSYTF; CDR3nt: TGTGCCAGCAGCTGGGGGACAGAGGGGAAGAGCTACACCTTC
j_gene: TRBJ2-6; abundance: .; v_gene: TRBV7-2; d_gene: .; CDR3aa: CASSVREAGANVLTF; CDR3nt: TGTGCCAGCAGCGTTAGGGAGGCTGGGGCCAACGTCCTGACTTTC
j_gene: TRBJ2-6; abundance: .; v_gene: TRBV18; d_gene: TRBD2; CDR3aa: CASSPRGGPGANVLTF; CDR3nt: TGTGCCAGCTCACCACGGGGGGGACCCGGGGCCAACGTCCTGACTTTC
j_gene: TRBJ1-2; abundance: few; v_gene: TRBV2; d_gene: TRBD1; CDR3aa: CASSVRGEGGYTF; CDR3nt: TGTGCCAGCAGTGTCAGGGGGGAAGGTGGCTACACCTTC
j_gene: TRBJ1-1; abundance: .; v_gene: TRBV5-6; d_gene: .; CDR3aa: CASRFRGLNTEAFF; CDR3nt: TGTGCCAGCAGGTTCAGGGGCCTGAACACTGAAGCTTTCTTT
j_gene: TRBJ2-1; abundance: .; v_gene: TRBV5-1; d_gene: TRBD2; CDR3aa: CASSLQGGGVNEQFF; CDR3nt: TGCGCCAGCAGCTTGCAGGGCGGGGGGGTTAATGAGCAGTTCTTC
j_gene: TRBJ2-7; abundance: .; v_gene: TRBV27; d_gene: TRBD2; CDR3aa: CASRSKRLAGGPTHEQYF; CDR3nt: TGTGCCAGCAGGTCTAAAAGGCTAGCGGGGGGGCCCACCCACGAGCAGTACTTC
j_gene: TRBJ1-5; abundance: .; v_gene: TRBV21-1; d_gene: .; CDR3aa: CASSRGERGNQPQHF; CDR3nt: TGTGCCAGCAGCCGGGGGGAACGAGGCAATCAGCCCCAGCATTTT
j_gene: TRBJ1-3; abundance: .; v_gene: TRBV29-1; d_gene: TRBD1; CDR3aa: CSGVRTGGKNTIYF; CDR3nt: TGCAGCGGAGTCAGGACAGGGGGCAAGAACACCATATATTTT
j_gene: TRBJ2-7; abundance: .; v_gene: TRBV19; d_gene: .; CDR3aa: CASSIVAQYEQYF; CDR3nt: TGTGCCAGTAGTATAGTGGCCCAGTACGAGCAGTACTTC
j_gene: TRBJ2-5; abundance: .; v_gene: TRBV5-5; d_gene: .; CDR3aa: CASSFWRAAPTQETQYF; CDR3nt: TGTGCCAGCAGCTTTTGGAGGGCAGCCCCTACCCAAGAGACCCAGTACTTC
j_gene: TRBJ1-4; abundance: .; v_gene: TRBV30; d_gene: .; CDR3aa: CAWKFRGGSTNEKLFF; CDR3nt: TGTGCCTGGAAGTTTCGGGGAGGATCAACTAATGAAAAACTGTTTTTT
j_gene: TRBJ1-4; abundance: .; v_gene: TRBV7-9; d_gene: .; CDR3aa: CASRGPGGNEKLFF; CDR3nt: TGTGCCAGCAGGGGGCCGGGGGGGAATGAAAAACTGTTTTTT
j_gene: TRBJ1-1; abundance: .; v_gene: TRBV7-6; d_gene: .; CDR3aa: CASSLQLVNTEAFF; CDR3nt: TGTGCCAGCAGCTTACAGCTCGTGAACACTGAAGCTTTCTTT
j_gene: TRBJ2-3; abundance: .; v_gene: TRBV9; d_gene: .; CDR3aa: CASSVGIGTPSTDTQYF; CDR3nt: TGTGCCAGCAGCGTAGGTATAGGGACTCCTAGCACAGATACGCAGTATTTT
j_gene: TRBJ2-7; abundance: few; v_gene: TRBV10-1; d_gene: .; CDR3aa: CASSDGSTSSYEQYF; CDR3nt: TGCGCCAGCAGTGACGGCAGTACGAGCTCCTACGAGCAGTACTTC
j_gene: TRBJ2-5; abundance: .; v_gene: TRBV5-3; d_gene: .; CDR3aa: CARSLSQETQYF; CDR3nt: TGTGCCAGAAGCTTAAGTCAAGAGACCCAGTACTTC
j_gene: TRBJ1-2; abundance: .; v_gene: TRBV7-3; d_gene: TRBD1; CDR3aa: CASSSGQGNGGYTF; CDR3nt: TGTGCCAGCAGTTCGGGACAGGGGAATGGTGGCTACACCTTC
j_gene: TRBJ2-7; abundance: .; v_gene: TRBV6-1; d_gene: TRBD1; CDR3aa: CASRGDRLYEQYF; CDR3nt: TGTGCCAGCAGGGGGGACAGGCTCTACGAGCAGTACTTC
j_gene: TRBJ1-2; abundance: .; v_gene: TRBV6-5; d_gene: .; CDR3aa: CASSTGPGGGYTF; CDR3nt: TGTGCCAGCAGTACCGGGCCTGGGGGTGGCTACACCTTC
j_gene: TRBJ2-1; abundance: .; v_gene: TRBV5-6; d_gene: .; CDR3aa: CASSLGTRNEQFF; CDR3nt: TGTGCCAGCAGCTTGGGTACTAGAAATGAGCAGTTCTTC
j_gene: TRBJ2-1; abundance: .; v_gene: TRBV6-1; d_gene: .; CDR3aa: CASSVGISSMPGEQFF; CDR3nt: TGTGCCAGCAGTGTAGGGATATCTTCTATGCCGGGTGAGCAGTTCTTC
j_gene: TRBJ2-5; abundance: .; v_gene: TRBV5-1; d_gene: TRBD2; CDR3aa: CASSLSAGDQETQYF; CDR3nt: TGCGCCAGCAGCTTGTCAGCGGGAGACCAAGAGACCCAGTACTTC
j_gene: TRBJ1-1; abundance: few; v_gene: TRBV14; d_gene: .; CDR3aa: CASSHAGMNTEAFF; CDR3nt: TGTGCCAGCAGCCATGCAGGTATGAACACTGAAGCTTTCTTT
j_gene: TRBJ2-7; abundance: .; v_gene: TRBV18; d_gene: .; CDR3aa: CASSPPSGLRNEQYF; CDR3nt: TGTGCCAGCTCACCACCCTCAGGGTTGCGGAACGAGCAGTACTTC
j_gene: TRBJ2-5; abundance: .; v_gene: TRBV4-2; d_gene: TRBD1; CDR3aa: CASSQESTGVETQYF; CDR3nt: TGTGCCAGCAGCCAAGAGTCGACAGGGGTAGAGACCCAGTACTTC
j_gene: TRBJ1-5; abundance: .; v_gene: TRBV5-1; d_gene: TRBD1; CDR3aa: CASSPGDRTNQPQHF; CDR3nt: TGCGCCAGCAGCCCGGGGGACAGGACAAATCAGCCCCAGCATTTT
j_gene: TRBJ2-7; abundance: .; v_gene: TRBV2; d_gene: .; CDR3aa: CASGKLGSYNYEQYF; CDR3nt: TGTGCCAGCGGAAAGCTGGGGAGCTACAATTACGAGCAGTACTTC
j_gene: TRBJ2-3; abundance: .; v_gene: TRBV4-1; d_gene: .; CDR3aa: CASSQPQLANTDTQYF; CDR3nt: TGCGCCAGCAGCCAACCCCAGCTAGCGAACACAGATACGCAGTATTTT
j_gene: TRBJ2-5; abundance: .; v_gene: TRBV5-1; d_gene: TRBD2; CDR3aa: CASSPPTGGGSETQYF; CDR3nt: TGCGCCAGCAGCCCGCCCACGGGCGGGGGATCTGAGACCCAGTACTTC
j_gene: TRBJ1-6; abundance: .; v_gene: TRBV5-1; d_gene: .; CDR3aa: CASSLIPSGKENSPLHF; CDR3nt: TGCGCCAGCAGCTTGATTCCGTCCGGGAAGGAAAATTCACCCCTCCACTTT
j_gene: TRBJ2-3; abundance: .; v_gene: TRBV14; d_gene: .; CDR3aa: CASSHPGPGFTDTQYF; CDR3nt: TGTGCCAGCAGCCACCCCGGGCCCGGGTTCACAGATACGCAGTATTTT
j_gene: TRBJ2-3; abundance: few; v_gene: TRBV5-1; d_gene: .; CDR3aa: CASSVVQGSTDTQYF; CDR3nt: TGCGCCAGCAGCGTAGTACAGGGTAGCACAGATACGCAGTATTTT
j_gene: TRBJ1-4; abundance: .; v_gene: TRBV15; d_gene: TRBD1; CDR3aa: CATSTLRGTNEKLFF; CDR3nt: TGTGCCACCAGCACCCTCAGGGGGACTAATGAAAAACTGTTTTTT
j_gene: TRBJ2-2; abundance: .; v_gene: TRBV18; d_gene: .; CDR3aa: CASSPLGHSNTGELFF; CDR3nt: TGTGCCAGCTCACCTTTAGGGCACTCGAACACCGGGGAGCTGTTTTTT
j_gene: TRBJ1-6; abundance: .; v_gene: TRBV25-1; d_gene: .; CDR3aa: CASSEKALYNSPLHF; CDR3nt: TGTGCCAGCAGTGAGAAGGCCCTCTATAATTCACCCCTCCACTTT
j_gene: TRBJ2-2; abundance: .; v_gene: TRBV10-2; d_gene: TRBD2; CDR3aa: CASSLLRLAGEFDTGELFF; CDR3nt: TGCGCCAGCAGTTTACTGAGACTAGCGGGGGAGTTTGACACCGGGGAGCTGTTTTTT
j_gene: TRBJ2-3; abundance: once; v_gene: TRBV6-5; d_gene: .; CDR3aa: CASSYFGGTDTQYF; CDR3nt: TGTGCCAGCAGTTACTTCGGCGGCACAGATACGCAGTATTTT
j_gene: TRBJ2-1; abundance: .; v_gene: TRBV11-2; d_gene: .; CDR3aa: CASSSTGESSYNEQFF; CDR3nt: TGTGCCAGCAGCTCCACGGGGGAGAGCTCCTACAATGAGCAGTTCTTC
j_gene: TRBJ1-4; abundance: .; v_gene: TRBV12-5; d_gene: .; CDR3aa: CASAPPSATNEKLFF; CDR3nt: TGTGCTAGTGCCCCCCCCAGCGCGACTAATGAAAAACTGTTTTTT
j_gene: TRBJ2-3; abundance: .; v_gene: TRBV20-1; d_gene: .; CDR3aa: CSARAADTQYF; CDR3nt: TGCAGTGCTAGAGCTGCAGATACGCAGTATTTT
j_gene: TRBJ2-7; abundance: once; v_gene: TRBV18; d_gene: .; CDR3aa: CASSDGPEQYF; CDR3nt: TGTGCCAGCTCAGACGGGCCTGAGCAGTACTTC